The clone carrying this TCR beta chain was seen ten or more times. The antigen is not known. The repertoire came from unfractionated whole blood and reflected all unsorted peripheral T cells. Germline CDR1 reads SEHNR; CDR2 reads FQNEAQ (reference sequence). Trimming took off 1 base at V and 0 bases at J, with 10 bases between the two ends. CDR3 length: 16 residues. The sample originates from a study of HIV-infected patients and healthy controls. Approximately 510 ng RNA was reverse transcribed with alpha and beta constant-region primers. Separate chain-specific third strand synthesis with multiplexing indices produced the alpha and beta libraries. TCRdb re-called the 5' RACE reads through MiXCR, storing one row per CDR3 protein. The sample yields about 7,400 distinct CDR3 sequences, 9% to 9.5% seen once. Study results and limitations: Eight alpha and eight beta V genes differed significantly in mean usage between HIV-infected patients and controls. HIV+ repertoires were severely depleted of MAIT alpha-chain CDR3s, unlike healthy controls.

The clonotype originates from an adult with HIV infection. The chain is built from TRBV7-9 and TRBJ2-1; either TRBD1 or TRBD2 may supply D (6 bases each). This specimen consisted of blood, obtained before antiretroviral therapy. This CDR3 reads CASSLETGASYNEQFF. CDR3 coding DNA: TGTGCCAGCAGCTTAGAAACGGGGGCCTCCTACAATGAGCAGTTCTTC.